A single sample gave rise to the 3 T cell receptor beta chains below, sequenced in a study of PD-L1 blockade in urothelial cancer. The repertoire was sequenced with immunoSEQ multiplex PCR; TCRdb's copy has only in-frame clones and lacks some. Of 35,000 to 50,000 clones listed, roughly 86% were seen once; the top ten hold under 3%. The source was PBMCs, collected around atezolizumab (anti-PD-L1) treatment. The origin of the receptors is a man between 65 and 85 years old with urothelial cancer.

The chain uses TRBV11-1 and TRBJ1-2; 7 positions match TRBD1. V gave up 1 base and J gave up 8 bases; unmatched junction bases: 10. CDR1 and CDR2 (germline): SGHAT, FQDESV (reference sequence). The CDR3 runs 15 residues. The CDR3 DNA is TGTGCCAGCAGCTTAGTAGGGGACAGTCCCTTCGGCTACACCTTC. Protein: CASSLVGDSPFGYTF.

This clone was seen more than once but under ten times. The chain joins TRBV7-9 to TRBJ2-5; D might be TRBD2 (5 bases). Germline V gene sequence: CDR1 SEHNR, CDR2 FQNEAQ (reference sequence). Trimming stripped 2 bases from V and 7 bases from J, with 14 bases between. The CDR3 contains 14 residues. This chain's CDR3 is CASSLPEAGGTQYF. In DNA form, the CDR3 reads TGTGCCAGCAGCTTACCGGAGGCCGGAGGGACCCAGTACTTC.

This clone was seen a handful of times. This chain uses TRBV7-6 with TRBJ2-1; D is possibly TRBD2 (6 bases). Between the trimmed V and J ends, which lost 4 bases and 6 bases, there was a span of 19 bases. The CDR3 sequence is 16 residues long. CDR1 SGHVS and CDR2 FNYEAQ come from the germline V gene. The CDR3 DNA is TGTGCCAGCAGCTCTGGACGTTTGGTAGCGGTCAATGAGCAGTTCTTC. This gives the protein CASSSGRLVAVNEQFF.